The 32 T cell receptor beta chains below all came from one sample that was sequenced in a study of blood T cell repertoires in COVID-19 (dated by TCRdb to 2019 to 2021). Preparation of the library involved the immunoSEQ multiplex PCR assay. TCRdb holds this immuneACCESS table with in-frame rearrangements only. Some clones are missing; in checked studies, unresolved V genes explain under half, and the rest has no known cause. The sample table shows roughly 190,000 clones, and around 88% are seen once. 2.9% of the sample belongs to the ten largest clones. The sequencing sample was made of peripheral blood. The receptors derive from a man aged 50 to 60 with active or convalescent COVID-19.

The gene calls are TRBV4-1 and TRBJ1-2; 9 nucleotides match TRBD1. Trimming removed 7 bases from V and 6 bases from J; junction bases left unmatched: 12. In germline, CDR1 is MGHRA, CDR2 YSYEKL. The CDR3 is 15 amino acids. The CDR3 coding sequence is TGCGCCAGCACCTCTCCGGGACAGGGTTGGGATGGCTACACCTTC. As protein: CASTSPGQGWDGYTF.

The chain uses TRBV2 and TRBJ1-2; maybe TRBD1 (5 bases). V was trimmed by 5 bases and J by 3 bases, leaving 16 bases between them. CDR3 length: 15 amino acids. The germline gives CDR1 SNHLY, CDR2 FYNNEI. As DNA, the CDR3 is TGTGCCAGCAGTCGCCGGGCCGGGGGGGACTATGGCTACACCTTC. It is translated as CASSRRAGGDYGYTF.

V and J are TRBV28 and TRBJ2-5; 12 positions agree with TRBD2. The CDR3 has 16 amino acids. Looked up from germline, CDR1 is MDHEN and CDR2 is SYDVKM. With 5 bases clipped from V and 5 bases from J, the junction kept 9 bases outside the gene matches. CDR3 amino acids: CASSLSTSGSLETQYF. CDR3 DNA sequence: TGTGCCAGCAGTCTCTCGACTAGCGGGAGTTTGGAGACCCAGTACTTC.

CDR3 nucleotides: TGTGCTAGTGGTTTGACCCGGACAGGGCCCGTCTACGAGCAGTACTTC. Protein sequence: CASGLTRTGPVYEQYF. The V and J genes are TRBV12-5 and TRBJ2-7; TRBD1 agrees at 8 bases. Germline V gene lookup returns CDR1 LGHNT and CDR2 FRNRAP. J lost 3 bases, V lost 2 bases, and 9 bases had no gene match. CDR3 length: 16 amino acids.

The V and J genes are TRBV28 and TRBJ2-7, with D uncertain. Trimming left V 4 bases short and J 0 bases short, with 7 bases between. The CDR3 is 13 amino acids. The germline CDR1 and CDR2 sequences are MDHEN and SYDVKM. CDR3 nucleotide sequence: TGTGCCAGCAGTTCGGGTTTCTCCTACGAGCAGTACTTC. It encodes CASSSGFSYEQYF.

The table lists this clone with a few counts. This chain connects TRBV10-3 to TRBJ1-2, with D possibly TRBD1 on 5 matching bases. CDR1 and CDR2 (germline): ENHRY, SYGVKD. The CDR3 runs to 13 residues. V was cut by 6 bases and J by 2 bases, with 10 bases left in between. Here the CDR3 DNA reads TGTGCCATCAGAGAGACAGCCAACTATGGCTACACCTTC. Protein sequence: CAIRETANYGYTF.

V and J are TRBV24-1 and TRBJ2-2, with 8 bases matching TRBD1. The CDR3 totals 16 residues. V was clipped by 4 bases and J by 1 base; unmatched bases: 4. From germline, CDR1 is KGHDR and CDR2 SFDVKD. Here the CDR3 DNA reads TGTGCCACCAGTGAAGCCGGGACAGGGAACACCGGGGAGCTGTTTTTT. Translating it yields CATSEAGTGNTGELFF.

The gene calls are TRBV29-1 and TRBJ1-2; 12 nucleotides agree with TRBD1. The CDR3 sequence is 14 residues long. Germline loops: CDR1 SQVTM, CDR2 ANQGSEA. Unmatched junction bases numbered 7, after V lost 4 bases and J lost 7 bases. CDR3 residues: CSVASGQGAAGYTF. Written as DNA, the CDR3 is TGCAGCGTTGCGTCGGGACAGGGGGCGGCTGGCTACACCTTC.

This chain links TRBV9 with TRBJ1-1, with D tentatively TRBD1 (5 bases). The CDR3 is made up of 15 amino acids. The V end was cut by 6 bases, the J end by 1 base, with 16 bases between. Germline V lookup: CDR1 SGDLS, CDR2 YYNGEE. CDR3 in DNA: TGTGCCAGCACCTTAGGGGCAGGGCCGAACACTGAAGCTTTCTTT. This encodes CASTLGAGPNTEAFF.

The chain has TRBV28 and TRBJ2-7; 7 bases map to TRBD1. The trim removed 8 bases at V and 2 bases at J, leaving 12 bases unmatched. Germline V CDR1 and CDR2: MDHEN, SYDVKM. This CDR3 is built from 15 residues. The CDR3: CASGNHRGLTYEQYF. DNA of the CDR3: TGTGCCAGCGGCAATCACAGGGGCCTTACCTACGAGCAGTACTTC.

In its sample, this clone was seen a few times. This chain joins TRBV9 and TRBJ2-3; 9 positions match TRBD2. This CDR3 contains 14 residues. Germline V gene data show CDR1 as SGDLS and CDR2 as YYNGEE. The junction had 5 bases not matched to a gene; V was cut back by 3 bases and J by 6 bases. CDR3 bases: TGTGCCAGCAGCGAGCGGGGGGTGTCCGATACGCAGTATTTT. Protein: CASSERGVSDTQYF.

This chain links TRBV6-6 with TRBJ1-2; D gene uncertain. In germline, CDR1 is MNHNY, CDR2 SVGAGI (reference sequence). Trimming removed 2 bases from V and 8 bases from J, with 6 bases in between. This CDR3 comprises 11 residues. The CDR3 DNA reads TGTGCCAGCAGTTACCCCGCGGGCTACACCTTC. This codes for CASSYPAGYTF.

This clone occurred a few times. This CDR3 is CATRPTSGKSTGELFF. As DNA, the CDR3 is TGTGCCACCCGTCCGACTAGCGGGAAGAGTACCGGGGAGCTGTTTTTT. This chain links TRBV24-1 with TRBJ2-2; 11 bases match TRBD2. The CDR3 has 16 amino acids. V dropped 9 bases and J dropped 5; count of bases not matched to a gene: 10. Germline V gene sequence: CDR1 KGHDR, CDR2 SFDVKD.

V and J are TRBV30 and TRBJ1-2; no reliable D call. Germline V CDR1 and CDR2: GTSNPN, SVGIG (reference sequence). The ends were cut back, 3 bases at V and 3 bases at J, with 8 bases in the middle. The CDR3 is 12 residues long. The DNA for the CDR3 is TGTGCCTGGAGGGTCGGAGACTATGGCTACACCTTC. Its translation is CAWRVGDYGYTF.

The rearrangement links TRBV6-1 to TRBJ2-3; 8 bases agree with TRBD1. The CDR3 runs to 16 residues. Germline CDR1 reads MNHNS; CDR2 reads SASEGT. V dropped 4 bases and J dropped 1; count of bases not matched to a gene: 7. The CDR3 sequence is CASSVGTGYGTDTQYF. In DNA, the CDR3 is TGTGCCAGCAGTGTTGGGACAGGCTACGGCACAGATACGCAGTATTTT.

The chain employs TRBV5-1 and TRBJ2-3; perhaps TRBD2 as D (5 bases). The germline V and J ends were trimmed by 4 bases and 1 base, with 10 bases remaining between them. The length of the CDR3 is 14 residues. The germline V gene encodes CDR1 SGHRS and CDR2 YFSETQ. This CDR3 reads CASSVVGGTDTQYF. In DNA form, the CDR3 reads TGCGCCAGCAGCGTCGTCGGGGGCACAGATACGCAGTATTTT.

J is TRBJ1-3 and V is TRBV6-5; TRBD1 matches at 9 bases. Germline CDR1 and CDR2: MNHEY and SVGAGI. J lost 3 bases, V lost 4 bases, and 7 bases had no gene match. The CDR3 consists of 16 residues. The CDR3 reads CASSSPGQGFGNTIYF. Here the CDR3 DNA reads TGTGCCAGCAGTTCTCCGGGACAGGGCTTTGGAAACACCATATATTTT.

The gene calls are TRBV5-1 and TRBJ1-1, with TRBD1 identical over 7 bases. The germline gives CDR1 SGHRS, CDR2 YFSETQ. The CDR3 runs to 16 residues. The V gene end was trimmed by 4 bases and the J gene end by 0 bases; junction bases not matched to a gene: 9. CDR3 nucleotide sequence: TGCGCCAGCAGCCGGGACAGAGCCTCCATGAACACTGAAGCTTTCTTT. Protein: CASSRDRASMNTEAFF.

The CDR3 sequence: CASSNPKKDSLYEQYF. In nucleotides, the CDR3 is TGTGCCAGCAGCAACCCAAAAAAGGACAGCTTATACGAGCAGTACTTC. The chain has TRBV21-1 and TRBJ2-7; the tabulated D call, TRBD1, remains unverified against the DNA. TRBV21-1 is termed a pseudogene. There are 16 residues in the CDR3.

The sample holds a few counts of this clone. The V gene is TRBV12-3 or TRBV12-4, the J gene TRBJ2-7; TRBD1 matches at 7 bases. The CDR3 sequence is 11 residues long. With V trimmed by 4 bases and J by 8 bases, 2 bases remained unmatched. The CDR3 coding sequence is TGTGCCAGCAGTTCAGGGGGAAAGCAGTACTTC. It translates to CASSSGGKQYF.

This clone came up once. V is TRBV7-9 and J is TRBJ2-3, with TRBD1 as a possible D gene (5 bases). This CDR3 contains 14 residues. The germline gives CDR1 SEHNR, CDR2 FQNEAQ (reference sequence). Trimming removed 5 bases at V and 2 bases at J, with 11 bases between. The CDR3 coding sequence is TGTGCCAGCAGCCCGGAGACAGTCACAGATACGCAGTATTTT. Translating gives CASSPETVTDTQYF.

This clone appeared a single time. CDR3 amino acids: CASSPSGGVGEQYF. CDR3 nucleotides: TGTGCCAGCAGCCCTTCCGGGGGGGTCGGCGAGCAGTACTTC. The chain recombines TRBV7-3 with TRBJ2-7, with 8 bases aligning to TRBD2. Germline assignment: CDR1 SGHTA and CDR2 FQGTGA. The length of the CDR3 is 14 residues. Trimming cost V 5 bases and J 6 bases; bases outside gene matches: 9.

The chain joins TRBV7-9 to TRBJ2-3; D is unclear. The ends were cut back, 1 base at V and 0 bases at J, with 17 bases in the middle. This CDR3 has 18 residues. Germline values: CDR1 SEHNR, CDR2 FQNEAQ (reference sequence). CDR3 sequence (DNA): TGTGCCAGCAGCTTAGTAAGGCGGAGAGTCACTAGCACAGATACGCAGTATTTT. Protein product: CASSLVRRRVTSTDTQYF.

Of note for this clone: One junction end does not reproduce the germline sequence, and a read error may be involved. J is TRBJ2-5 and V is TRBV7-7; D perhaps matches TRBD2 (6 bases). In germline, CDR1 is SSHAT, CDR2 FNYEAQ (reference sequence). The CDR3 length is 14 residues. CDR3 in amino acids: CASSPSGVGETQYF. In nucleotides, the CDR3 is TGTGCTAGCAGCCCCTCGGGGGTCGGGGAGACCCAGTACTTC.

The genes are TRBV18 and TRBJ1-1, with 7 bases lining up with TRBD1. V shed 6 bases and J 4 bases; nucleotides not matched to a gene: 5. The CDR3 length is 13 residues. CDR1 and CDR2 from the germline V gene are KGHSH and LQKENI. CDR3 loop: CASSSDRTTEAFF. DNA of the CDR3: TGTGCCAGCTCGTCGGACAGGACCACTGAAGCTTTCTTT.

The chain recombines TRBV7-2 with TRBJ1-2, with TRBD1 matching 9 bases. The length of the CDR3 is 14 residues. CDR1 and CDR2 from the germline V gene are SGHTA and FQGNSA. V trimming: 5 bases; J trimming: 8 bases; junction bases outside the gene matches: 9. As DNA, the CDR3 is TGTGCCAGCAGCCAGGCACAGGGGGCAGAAGGCTACACCTTC. This codes for CASSQAQGAEGYTF. Full variable domain (remainder filled in from reference TRBV7-2 and TRBJ1-2): GAGVSQSPSNKVTEKGKDVELRCDPISGHTALYWYRQSLGQGLEFLIYFQGNSAPDKSGLPSDRFSAERTGGSVSTLTIQRTQQEDSAVYLCASSQAQGAEGYTFGSGTRLTVV.

The chain employs TRBV2 and TRBJ1-3; a weak D match, TRBD1 (5 bases). This CDR3 comprises 19 residues. The germline V gene has CDR1 SNHLY and CDR2 FYNNEI. The V gene lost 7 bases and the J gene lost 0 bases, with 25 bases spanning the gap. CDR3 DNA: TGTGCCAGCACCCGCCCGGGACTAGAGGTCCCCCTCTCTGGAAACACCATATATTTT. Amino acids: CASTRPGLEVPLSGNTIYF.

The chain couples TRBV15 to TRBJ2-1; tentatively, D is TRBD2 (5 bases). Trimming pared 0 bases from V and 10 bases from J, leaving 13 bases between. Germline CDR1 is LNHNV and CDR2 is YYDKDF (reference sequence). The CDR3 is 14 residues long. CDR3 bases: TGTGCCACCAGCAGAGATGGTAGCGCAAGAGAGCAGTTCTTC. Protein: CATSRDGSAREQFF.

This chain links TRBV5-4 with TRBJ2-1; TRBD2 matches at 9 bases. Trimming cost V 2 bases and J 7 bases; bases outside gene matches: 7. The length of the CDR3 is 15 residues. Germline CDR1 SGHNT, CDR2 YYREEE (reference sequence). This CDR3 is CASSFSGLARNEQFF. The CDR3 nucleotides read TGTGCCAGCAGCTTCTCGGGACTAGCCAGAAATGAGCAGTTCTTC.

This chain connects TRBV28 to TRBJ1-1, with D uncertain. V lost 6 bases to trimming and J lost 13 bases, with 18 bases between them. This CDR3 region has 12 residues. Germline-derived CDR1 and CDR2 are MDHEN and SYDVKM. Here the CDR3 reads CASSQNPEFGFF. For the CDR3, the DNA is TGTGCCAGCAGCCAAAATCCCGAGTTTGGTTTCTTT.

This chain uses TRBV11-2 with TRBJ2-2, with D hard to call. CDR3 length equals 17 residues. V dropped 5 bases and J dropped 0 bases, with 16 bases sitting between them. The germline V gene has CDR1 SGHAT and CDR2 FQNNGV. The CDR3 region has the DNA TGTGCCAGCAGCGCAACACGGCGCGACTCGAACACCGGGGAGCTGTTTTTT. This translates into CASSATRRDSNTGELFF.

This clone was found once. The V call is TRBV18, the J call TRBJ2-1, with 7 nucleotides matching TRBD2. CDR3 length equals 14 residues. Germline V gene lookup returns CDR1 KGHSH and CDR2 LQKENI. Trimming took 5 bases from V and 8 from J; bases not matched to a gene: 9. CDR3 loop: CASSSREGGDEQFF. The DNA of the CDR3 is TGTGCCAGCTCATCCAGGGAGGGTGGGGATGAGCAGTTCTTC.